The 20 T cell receptor beta chains listed next were all sequenced from one sample in a study of shared clonotypes between healthy human individuals. Here immunoSEQ multiplex PCR was the method, and the copy in TCRdb shows in-frame clones only, minus some. The repertoire holds more than 1.2 million clones, with about 98.5% as singletons. The material sequenced was naive CD4+ T cells sorted from blood. Subset denoted: CD45RA+ positively selected. These receptors all stem from a man between 25 and 39 years old in good health.

V and J are TRBV5-1 and TRBJ2-3; D might be TRBD2 (6 bases). Germline lookup yields CDR1 SGHRS and CDR2 YFSETQ. The CDR3 has 14 amino acids. V was clipped by 7 bases and J by 0 bases, with 12 bases between them. CDR3 DNA: TGCGCCAGCTACACTAGCCTTAGCACAGATACGCAGTATTTT. Translated: CASYTSLSTDTQYF.

The chain carries TRBV19 and TRBJ2-1; 8 nucleotides match TRBD1. V was pared by 4 bases and J by 1 base, with 3 bases of the junction left unmatched. Germline CDR1 and CDR2: LNHDA and SQIVND (reference sequence). This CDR3 spans 15 amino acids. CDR3 protein: CASSTQGGSYNEQFF. CDR3 DNA: TGTGCCAGTAGTACACAGGGGGGATCCTACAATGAGCAGTTCTTC.

This clone was recorded only once. The chain uses TRBV29-1 and TRBJ2-5; D is ambiguous. V was clipped by 5 bases and J by 5 bases, with 12 bases between them. Germline CDR1 is SQVTM and CDR2 is ANQGSEA. CDR3 length: 12 residues. The CDR3 loop reads CSVLASLETQYF. For the CDR3, the DNA is TGCAGCGTTTTGGCTAGTTTGGAGACCCAGTACTTC.

In its sample, this clone was seen once. V and J are TRBV14 and TRBJ2-1, with 11 bases aligning to TRBD2. J lost 4 bases, V lost 7 bases, and 6 bases had no gene match. Germline-derived CDR1 and CDR2 are SGHDN and FVKESK. CDR3 size: 15 residues. DNA for the CDR3: TGTGCCAGCAAGAGGACTAGCGGGCCATACAATGAGCAGTTCTTC. Translated, it gives CASKRTSGPYNEQFF.

The chain has TRBV28 and TRBJ2-7; D is undetermined. This CDR3 has 13 amino acids. The V end lost 3 bases, the J end lost 2 bases, and 8 bases lay between the germline ends. Germline V CDR1 and CDR2: MDHEN, SYDVKM. CDR3 nucleotides: TGTGCCAGCAGTTTCCGGGCACCCTACGAGCAGTACTTC. Translation: CASSFRAPYEQYF.

This chain connects TRBV30 to TRBJ1-2, with D hard to call. Trimming took off 0 bases at V and 7 bases at J, with 12 bases between the two ends. Looked up from germline, CDR1 is GTSNPN and CDR2 is SVGIG (reference sequence). The length of the CDR3 is 13 residues. The DNA of the CDR3 is TGTGCCTGGAGTGTGTCCCCCGCGGGTGGCTACACCTTC. Translation gives CAWSVSPAGGYTF.

The V call is TRBV19, the J call TRBJ2-5; 7 nucleotides align to TRBD2. V gave up 2 bases and J gave up 5 bases; unmatched junction bases: 14. The germline V gene has CDR1 LNHDA and CDR2 SQIVND (reference sequence). This CDR3 region has 17 residues. This CDR3 reads CASSIREGPRMRETQYF. CDR3 sequence (DNA): TGTGCCAGTAGTATAAGGGAGGGTCCCCGAATGCGGGAGACCCAGTACTTC.

The chain uses TRBV5-1 and TRBJ2-3; 9 nucleotides match TRBD2. CDR1 is SGHRS and CDR2 is YFSETQ in the germline V gene. CDR3 length equals 16 residues. Trimming cost V 4 bases and J 0 bases; bases outside gene matches: 6. The CDR3 sequence: CASSLRLAASTDTQYF. The CDR3 DNA reads as TGCGCCAGCAGCCTCAGACTAGCGGCTAGCACAGATACGCAGTATTTT.

For the CDR3, the DNA is TGCGCCAGCAGCCAAGATCCCACCGGGACTAGCCGCTACGAGCAGTACTTC. Translation: CASSQDPTGTSRYEQYF. The gene calls are TRBV4-1 and TRBJ2-7; 9 nucleotides agree with TRBD2. The V gene end was trimmed by 0 bases and the J gene end by 3 bases; junction bases not matched to a gene: 9. The CDR3 length is 17 residues. Germline lookup yields CDR1 MGHRA and CDR2 YSYEKL.

The chain has TRBV11-3 and TRBJ2-1; tentative D call: TRBD1 (6 bases). CDR3 length: 15 residues. Germline lookup yields CDR1 SGHNT and CDR2 YENEEA. Deletions cut 0 bases from V and 7 bases from J, with 13 bases between. The chain's CDR3 is CASSLDRGGANEQFF. Here the CDR3 DNA reads TGTGCCAGCAGCTTAGACAGGGGTGGGGCGAATGAGCAGTTCTTC.

V is TRBV18 and J is TRBJ1-1; D call uncertain. V lost 6 bases, J lost 3 bases, and 11 bases lay in between. The CDR3 contains 13 residues. Germline CDR1 reads KGHSH; CDR2 reads LQKENI. The CDR3 loop is CASSPVWDTEAFF. CDR3 DNA sequence: TGTGCCAGCTCTCCCGTGTGGGACACTGAAGCTTTCTTT.

The chain joins TRBV5-8 to TRBJ2-3; TRBD2 is a possible D gene (5 bases). CDR1 is SGHTS, CDR2 YDEGEE, per germline. Trimming stripped 1 base from V and 5 bases from J, with 14 bases between. The CDR3 spans 15 residues. CDR3 sequence: CASSLYVGAGDTQYF. CDR3 coding DNA: TGTGCCAGCAGCTTGTACGTGGGAGCAGGAGATACGCAGTATTTT.

The chain recombines TRBV19 with TRBJ2-7, with a weak D call TRBD2 (5 bases). Per germline, CDR1 LNHDA and CDR2 SQIVND (reference sequence). The CDR3 is made up of 16 amino acids. The V gene lost 4 bases and the J gene lost 3 bases, with 19 bases spanning the gap. This chain's CDR3 is CASSRALVPQVYEQYF. The CDR3 DNA sequence: TGTGCCAGTAGTAGAGCACTAGTCCCGCAGGTCTACGAGCAGTACTTC.

The chain links TRBV27 to TRBJ1-1; 7 bases map to TRBD1. This CDR3 spans 13 amino acids. Germline V gives CDR1 MNHEY, CDR2 SMNVEV (reference sequence). Germline trimming cut 5 bases from V and 6 bases from J; bases unmatched to any gene: 6. As DNA, the CDR3 is TGTGCCAGCAGTACATCAGGGGGGGCTGAAGCTTTCTTT. As protein: CASSTSGGAEAFF.

A remark on this clone: This CDR3 is also generated by other DNA sequences in the sample. This chain connects TRBV18 to TRBJ2-5; no clear D gene. Germline assignment: CDR1 KGHSH and CDR2 LQKENI. The CDR3 sequence is 13 residues long. Trimming took off 1 base at V and 4 bases at J, with 7 bases between the two ends. DNA of the CDR3: TGTGCCAGCTCACCACGGGTAGGAGAGACCCAGTACTTC. Its protein product is CASSPRVGETQYF.

To note about this clone: Within the sample, other DNA sequences also encode this same CDR3. The chain recombines TRBV18 with TRBJ2-7; D might be TRBD2 (5 bases). The CDR3 runs to 13 residues. V lost 3 bases to trimming and J lost 1 base, with 7 bases between them. The germline V gene encodes CDR1 KGHSH and CDR2 LQKENI. CDR3: CASSPTSSYEQYF. In DNA, the CDR3 is TGTGCCAGCTCACCTACTAGTTCCTACGAGCAGTACTTC.

The chain carries TRBV7-9 and TRBJ1-1; D remains unclear. Germline CDR1 is SEHNR and CDR2 is FQNEAQ (reference sequence). The CDR3 consists of 12 residues. V lost 4 bases and J lost 10, with 13 bases in between. CDR3 nucleotides: TGTGCCAGCAGCTCCTCGGCGGGGAGAGCTTTCTTT. Translating it yields CASSSSAGRAFF.

J is TRBJ2-1 and V is TRBV30, with 14 bases lining up with TRBD2. Germline-derived CDR1 and CDR2 are GTSNPN and SVGIG (reference sequence). CDR3 length: 14 amino acids. The V gene end was trimmed by 3 bases and the J gene end by 9 bases; junction bases not matched to a gene: 4. In DNA, the CDR3 is TGTGCCTGGAGGACTAGCGGGAGGGCCGCTGAGCAGTTCTTC. This sequence encodes CAWRTSGRAAEQFF.

As DNA, the CDR3 is TGCGCCAGCAGCTCCCGGGACACAGATACGCAGTATTTT. Its translation is CASSSRDTDTQYF. The chain carries TRBV5-1 and TRBJ2-3; maybe TRBD2 (5 bases). Germline V gene lookup returns CDR1 SGHRS and CDR2 YFSETQ. V lost 3 bases to trimming and J lost 2 bases, with 7 bases between them. The CDR3 sequence is 13 residues long.

The chain employs TRBV10-2 and TRBJ2-5; D ambiguous. V lost 2 bases and J 5 bases, leaving 6 bases between the germline ends. CDR1 WSHSY and CDR2 SAAADI come from the germline V gene. There are 12 residues in the CDR3. The CDR3 DNA reads as TGCGCCAGCAGTGAGGGGCCGGAGACCCAGTACTTC. This encodes CASSEGPETQYF.